The T cell receptor beta chain described here comes from a study of CD8 T cells in ankylosing spondylitis. General study results and limits: Disease-linked clones reportedly concentrated significantly in matched ankylosing spondylitis synovial fluid. It appeared that ankylosing spondylitis blood was characterized by a TCR beta motif of several highly homologous variants.

CDR3 length equals 15 residues. J was trimmed by 7 bases and V by 1 base; bases with no gene match: 9. CDR1 LNHNV and CDR2 YYDKDF come from the germline V gene (reference sequence). This clonotype was found many times. Its antigen is currently unknown. TCRdb recomputed calls from the 5' RACE reads with MiXCR, one row per CDR3 protein. The data show 35,000 or so distinct CDR3 sequences, with 6% seen just once and 12% held by the top ten. The chain is built from TRBV15 and TRBJ1-2; TRBD1 aligns across 7 bases. The sample was blood, either unsorted or a sorted T cell fraction (not recorded which). The sequence was obtained from a male donor with ankylosing spondylitis or in good health (not recorded which). This CDR3 reads CATSRATGQRGGYTF. CDR3 DNA sequence: TGTGCCACCAGCAGAGCGACAGGGCAAAGGGGTGGCTACACCTTC.